The entry that follows covers one T cell receptor (beta chain) sequence. The data were obtained in a study of blood T cell repertoires in COVID-19. Study details: Both acute and convalescent COVID-19 samples were obtained from the United States, Italy and Spain.

Self-reported history from a screening survey and questionnaire set each donor's cohort. As processed by the authors: For nucleated cells, counts were estimated from reference gene primer amplification. The method was immunoSEQ multiplex PCR; TCRdb's version includes in-frame clones alone and lacks a portion of them. V and J calls and clone size are given by that table; D and trimming were obtained from the DNA. This table has about 220,000 clones, about 80% appearing once. The germline CDR1 and CDR2 sequences are SGDLS and YYNGEE. The CDR3 is 16 residues long. V shed 3 bases and J 0 bases; nucleotides not matched to a gene: 6.

The origin of this receptor is a woman between 40 and 50 years old with acute COVID-19. This chain uses TRBV9 with TRBJ2-4; 7 nucleotides line up with TRBD1. The sequenced sample consisted of PBMCs or T cells enriched from blood (not recorded which). The CDR3 loop is CASSGRDSLAKNIQYF. The DNA of the CDR3 is TGTGCCAGCAGCGGCCGGGACAGTCTAGCCAAAAACATTCAGTACTTC.